This paragraph reports one T cell receptor (beta chain). The antigen is unknown. Sequencing was performed with immunoSEQ multiplex PCR; in TCRdb, only in-frame clones are kept and a portion is missing. The sample contains around 980,000 clones, 70% to 80% of which appear only once. These data belong to a study of shared clonotypes between healthy human individuals. Study background: The cohort comprised a couple of women and a few men. Their ages spanned 18 to 49 years. Study results and limitations: Incomplete sequencing of sorted subsets was indicated by rarefaction despite large depth.

V shed 5 bases and J shed 10 bases, with 24 bases lying between them. CDR1 and CDR2 from the germline V gene are SGHDT and YYEEEE. The CDR3 runs to 16 residues. The TCR was taken from a man between 18 and 35 years old in good health. Some clones in this sample may be carry-over from other donors' samples. The sequenced sample was memory CD4+ T cells from PBMCs. Subset denoted: CD45RA-negative fraction. V gene TRBV5-6 combines with J gene TRBJ2-2; D is ambiguous. The CDR3 is CASRSLVGETPEELFF. The CDR3 region has the DNA TGTGCCAGCAGGTCTTTAGTCGGAGAAACACCGGAGGAGCTGTTTTTT. Together with reference TRBV5-6 and TRBJ2-2, the CDR3 gives the full variable domain: DAGVTQSPTHLIKTRGQQVTLRCSPKSGHDTVSWYQQALGQGPQFIFQYYEEEERQRGNFPDRFSGHQFPNYSSELNVNALLLGDSALYLCASRSLVGETPEELFFGEGSRLTVL.